The clone carrying this T cell receptor (beta chain) showed up many times. Antigen unknown. These data come from a study of metastatic and nonmetastatic thyroid tumors. Whole-study context: The study looked at repertoires side by side in blood and in tumor or nodule tissue from malignant and benign thyroid patients.

Each patient came to thyroid surgery without any prior treatment (of any kind). Study-wide results and caveats: Compared with benign nodules, malignant thyroid tumors were reported to have significantly higher TCR beta diversity in both blood and tumor.

Authors' processing steps: The study built a papillary thyroid cancer distant-metastasis classifier from CDR3 differences across clinicopathological groups. TCRdb re-processed the PCR reads through MiXCR. The V and J calls, along with clone size, are taken from TCRdb and not from the paper's own processing. This sample has tens of thousands of clones, with about 24% found just once. CDR3 length: 16 residues. CDR1 and CDR2 (germline): SGHNT, YYREEE (reference sequence). The V end was cut by 2 bases, the J end by 5 bases, with 17 bases between. This chain connects TRBV5-4 to TRBJ2-1; the D gene is possibly TRBD1 (6 bases). Sequenced sample: tumor tissue. The TCR comes from a female donor with papillary thyroid cancer or a benign thyroid nodule (not recorded which). Some clones in this sample may be carry-over from other donors' samples. The CDR3 DNA sequence: TGTGCCAGCAGCTTCGACGGGCAGGGGTCGGACAATGAGCAGTTCTTC. Translating gives CASSFDGQGSDNEQFF.